Listed below are T cell receptor beta chains from one sample, sequenced in a study of immune heterogeneity within non-small cell lung tumors. TCRdb re-analysed the multiplex PCR reads in MiXCR, keeping a single row per CDR3 protein. The sample yields around 5,000 distinct CDR3 sequences, more than 25% seen once. Material: lung tumor tissue. These receptors all stem from a woman in her forties or fifties with non-small cell lung cancer. Each CDR3 is given with its conserved first and last residue. A D gene is named only where the DNA matches it firmly. Only some rows state a clone size, as once, few, many or a class for expanded clones.

TRBV29-1,.,.,TRBJ2-1,CSVFRGGGYNEQFF,TGCAGCGTTTTCCGAGGGGGGGGGTACAATGAGCAGTTCTTC
TRBV6-1,medium-sized,.,TRBJ2-7,CASGRRGYEQYF,TGTGCCAGCGGGAGAAGGGGCTACGAGCAGTACTTC
TRBV20-1,medium-sized,.,TRBJ1-1,CSARDLNRGAEAFF,TGCAGTGCTAGAGATCTCAACCGGGGGGCTGAAGCTTTCTTT
TRBV19,few,.,TRBJ2-1,CASRRRGASIYNEQFF,TGTGCCAGTAGGCGCAGGGGGGCCTCCATTTACAATGAGCAGTTCTTC
TRBV20-1,.,.,TRBJ2-2,CSAPGGQGRIGELFF,TGCAGTGCCCCGGGCGGGCAGGGGAGGATCGGGGAGCTGTTTTTT
TRBV20-1,medium-sized,.,TRBJ1-2,CSARTLQVYGYTF,TGCAGTGCTAGGACACTTCAGGTCTATGGCTACACCTTC
TRBV20-1,.,.,TRBJ1-5,CSAHTGFNQPQHF,TGCAGTGCGCATACAGGGTTCAATCAGCCCCAGCATTTT
TRBV3-1,.,.,TRBJ2-7,CASIQGFLHDEQCF,TGTGCCAGCATCCAAGGATTTCTGCACGACGAGCAGTGCTTC
TRBV20-1,medium-sized,.,TRBJ1-2,CSARVVSNYGYTF,TGCAGTGCTAGAGTCGTCAGCAACTATGGCTACACCTTC
TRBV6-2/TRBV6-3,medium-sized,.,TRBJ1-6,CASSAPGSYYNSPLHF,TGTGCCAGCAGTGCCCCCGGCTCCTACTATAATTCACCCCTCCACTTT
TRBV5-1,few,TRBD2,TRBJ2-5,CASSPRLAGGKGETQYF,TGCGCCAGCAGCCCACGACTAGCGGGGGGGAAAGGGGAGACCCAGTACTTC
TRBV20-1,large,TRBD1,TRBJ1-4,CSANRDRGQKLFF,TGCAGTGCTAACCGGGACAGGGGGCAAAAACTGTTTTTT